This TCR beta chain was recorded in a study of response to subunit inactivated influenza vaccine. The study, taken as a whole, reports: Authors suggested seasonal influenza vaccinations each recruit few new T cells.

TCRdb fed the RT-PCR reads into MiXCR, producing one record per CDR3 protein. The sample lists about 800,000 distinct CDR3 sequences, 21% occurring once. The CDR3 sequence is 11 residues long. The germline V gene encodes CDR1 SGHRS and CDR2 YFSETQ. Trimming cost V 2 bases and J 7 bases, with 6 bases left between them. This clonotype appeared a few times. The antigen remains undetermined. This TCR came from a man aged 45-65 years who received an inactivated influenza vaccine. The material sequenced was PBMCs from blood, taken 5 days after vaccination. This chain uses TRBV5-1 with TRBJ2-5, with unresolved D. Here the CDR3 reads CASSFSRTQYF. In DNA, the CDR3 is TGCGCCAGCAGCTTTAGTCGGACCCAGTACTTC.